This TCR beta chain was identified during a study of beta chain features in type 1 diabetes. Study-level information: The samples had 85 million to 140 million sorted cells examined in all.

In its sample, this clone was seen a few times. Its antigen is not identified. The study's findings and limits: All four CD4+ subsets from Type 1 diabetes patients carried moderately but significantly shorter TCRB CDR3s. Patients and controls would be equally affected if PCR favored shorter templates.

Based on CD45RO/CCR7/CD25/CD127/CD95/CD27, CD4+ regulatory, stem cell-like memory, naive and central memory cells were sorted. Expressed TCRB transcripts were sequenced because the entire RNA isolate underwent reverse transcription. The table came from immunoSEQ multiplex PCR; TCRdb's copy has only in-frame clones and leaves some out. This sample yields 850,000 to 900,000 clones, of which about a sixth are seen a single time; 0.023% belongs to the top ten. The length of the CDR3 is 13 residues. From germline, CDR1 is SNHLY and CDR2 FYNNEI. The ends were cut back, 8 bases at V and 5 bases at J, with 16 bases in the middle.

The receptor was isolated from a woman between 18 and 29 years old in good health. Sequencing was performed on naive CD4+ T cells from blood. The V call is TRBV2, the J call TRBJ2-7; weak D call: TRBD2 (5 bases). The CDR3 loop reads CASSEGNGNEQYF. CDR3 nucleotide sequence: TGTGCCAGCTCCGAGGGAAACGGCAACGAGCAGTACTTC.